The 5 T cell receptor beta chains listed next were all sequenced from one sample in a study of cytomegalovirus exposure and HLA in healthy donors. Primers: 60 Vbeta forward and 13 Jbeta reverse. Repertoires were generated with immunoSEQ multiplex PCR, while TCRdb's copy carries only in-frame clones and drops some. The sample records some 170,000 clones, approximately 80% being singletons. The specimen sequenced was PBMCs. All receptors derive from a woman aged 25-40 years in good health and CMV-seronegative.

The chain couples TRBV7-9 to TRBJ2-1; 15 positions match TRBD2. With V trimmed by 5 bases and J by 1 base, 6 bases remained unmatched. The CDR3 is 18 amino acids. From germline, CDR1 is SEHNR and CDR2 FQNEAQ (reference sequence). The CDR3 protein is CASSRTSGGASSYNEQFF. CDR3 bases: TGTGCCAGCAGCCGGACTAGCGGGGGGGCCAGTTCCTACAATGAGCAGTTCTTC.

The chain has TRBV19 and TRBJ1-5; D is unclear. Looked up from germline, CDR1 is LNHDA and CDR2 is SQIVND (reference sequence). The ends were cut back, 5 bases at V and 1 base at J, with 6 bases in the middle. The CDR3 is 13 amino acids. DNA for the CDR3: TGTGCCAGTAGTTCAAGCAGCAATCAGCCCCAGCATTTT. It translates to CASSSSSNQPQHF.

This clone was seen only once. The genes are TRBV5-6 and TRBJ2-7; TRBD1 agrees at 12 bases. The CDR3 consists of 15 residues. Germline trimming cut 0 bases from V and 4 bases from J; bases unmatched to any gene: 2. Germline V gene lookup returns CDR1 SGHDT and CDR2 YYEEEE. This CDR3 reads CASSLGDRGLYEQYF. The CDR3 DNA sequence: TGTGCCAGCAGCTTGGGGGACAGGGGGCTGTACGAGCAGTACTTC.

The V and J genes are TRBV27 and TRBJ2-5; TRBD1 matches at 8 bases. The V and J ends lost 0 bases and 2 bases, in that order; junction bases with no gene match: 8. CDR1 MNHEY and CDR2 SMNVEV come from the germline V gene (reference sequence). There are 17 residues in the CDR3. CDR3 in amino acids: CASSLSWDDRGQETQYF. CDR3 DNA: TGTGCCAGCAGTTTATCTTGGGACGACAGGGGACAAGAGACCCAGTACTTC.

This clone was found a few times. The genes are TRBV28 and TRBJ1-2; D gene unclear. Trimming shortened V by 6 bases and J by 0 bases, and 14 bases separated the two germline ends. Germline V gene data show CDR1 as MDHEN and CDR2 as SYDVKM. The CDR3 consists of 15 residues. CDR3 loop: CASSQFPQANYGYTF. In DNA form, the CDR3 reads TGTGCCAGCAGCCAATTCCCGCAGGCTAACTATGGCTACACCTTC.